The 4 T cell receptor beta chains given below trace back to one sample, sequenced in a study of cytomegalovirus exposure and HLA in healthy donors. PCR was performed using 60 Vbeta and 13 Jbeta primers. Profiled with immunoSEQ multiplex PCR; TCRdb holds only in-frame clones, not every one. This sample has roughly 150,000 clones, with approximately 85% found just once. Source material: PBMCs. The receptor source for this set is a girl between 2 and 10 years old in good health and CMV-seropositive.

The chain employs TRBV5-1 and TRBJ1-2; 9 bases are shared with TRBD1. The CDR3 is made up of 16 amino acids. The V gene's germline CDR1 is SGHRS and CDR2 YFSETQ. V was clipped by 2 bases and J by 3 bases; unmatched bases: 8. Here the CDR3 reads CASSFRTGAIYYGYTF. The CDR3 region has the DNA TGCGCCAGCAGCTTTAGGACAGGGGCGATATACTATGGCTACACCTTC.

V gene TRBV28 combines with J gene TRBJ2-7; TRBD1 aligns across 9 bases. V shed 4 bases, J shed 0 bases, and the junction held 7 bases outside the gene matches. CDR1 is MDHEN and CDR2 is SYDVKM in the germline V gene. The CDR3 length is 16 residues. The CDR3 is CASSSPGQGHSYEQYF. The CDR3 bases are TGTGCCAGCAGTTCGCCCGGACAGGGGCACTCCTACGAGCAGTACTTC. Based on the CDR3 plus reference TRBV28 and TRBJ2-7, the full variable domain is DVKVTQSSRYLVKRTGEKVFLECVQDMDHENMFWYRQDPGLGLRLIYFSYDVKMKEKGDIPEGYSVSREKKERFSLILESASTNQTSMYLCASSSPGQGHSYEQYFGPGTRLTVT.

The chain combines TRBV5-1 with TRBJ2-7, with D unresolved. The CDR3 sequence is 13 residues long. Germline V gene sequence: CDR1 SGHRS, CDR2 YFSETQ. The V gene lost 0 bases and the J gene lost 1 base, with 5 bases spanning the gap. The CDR3 bases are TGCGCCAGCAGCTTGGTTTCTTCCTACGAGCAGTACTTC. Residues: CASSLVSSYEQYF. The full variable domain, completed using reference TRBV5-1 and TRBJ2-7, is KAGVTQTPRYLIKTRGQQVTLSCSPISGHRSVSWYQQTPGQGLQFLFEYFSETQRNKGNFPGRFSGRQFSNSRSEMNVSTLELGDSALYLCASSLVSSYEQYFGPGTRLTVT.

The rearrangement joins TRBV10-2 to TRBJ1-2; D is possibly TRBD1 (5 bases). V shed 3 bases and J shed 4 bases, with 12 bases lying between them. The CDR3 contains 14 residues. Germline values: CDR1 WSHSY, CDR2 SAAADI. The CDR3 DNA reads as TGCGCCAGCAGTGAAAGGGGTGGCGGCTATGGCTACACCTTC. This gives the protein CASSERGGGYGYTF.